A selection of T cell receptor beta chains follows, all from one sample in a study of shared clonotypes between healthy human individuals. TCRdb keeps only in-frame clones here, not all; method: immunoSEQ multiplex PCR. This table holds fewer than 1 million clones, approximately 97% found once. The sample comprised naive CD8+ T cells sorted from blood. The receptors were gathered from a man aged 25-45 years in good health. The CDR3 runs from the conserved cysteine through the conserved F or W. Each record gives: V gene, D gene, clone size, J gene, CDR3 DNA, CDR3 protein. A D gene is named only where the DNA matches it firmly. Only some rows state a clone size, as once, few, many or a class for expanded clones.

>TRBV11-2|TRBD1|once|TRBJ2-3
TGTGCCAGCAGCCTGGGGTTGAGGACAGGGGGAATAGATACGCAGTATTTT
CASSLGLRTGGIDTQYF
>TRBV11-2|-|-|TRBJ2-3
TGTGCCAGCAGGTTGGGGGGGCTCACAGATACGCAGTATTTT
CASRLGGLTDTQYF
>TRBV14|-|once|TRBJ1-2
TGTGCCAGCAGTCAAGAACTCACAGGGTACTATGGCTACACCTTC
CASSQELTGYYGYTF
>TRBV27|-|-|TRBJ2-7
TGTGCCAGCAGTTCCACAGGGCCCTCCTACGAGCAGTACTTC
CASSSTGPSYEQYF
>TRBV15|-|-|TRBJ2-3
TGTGCCACCAAAATGAGTGACTACCCGAGAGGAGAGCTGTATTTT
CATKMSDYPRGELYF
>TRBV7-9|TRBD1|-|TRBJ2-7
TGTGCCAGCAGCTTCATACAGGGGCCGGAGAGAGACGAGCAGTACTTC
CASSFIQGPERDEQYF
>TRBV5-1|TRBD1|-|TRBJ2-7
TGCGCCAGCAGTTCTCCGGGACAGGGAACCTACGAGCAGTACTTC
CASSSPGQGTYEQYF
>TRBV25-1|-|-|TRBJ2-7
TGTGCCAGCAGTGAATATGGGCTATTCAACAGCGAGCAGTACTTC
CASSEYGLFNSEQYF
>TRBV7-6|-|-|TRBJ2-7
TGTGCCAGCAGCGAAACAAACATCTACGAGCAGTACTTC
CASSETNIYEQYF
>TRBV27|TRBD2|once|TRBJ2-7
TGTGCCAGCAGTCCCTCGGGGGGGAGGCACGAGCAGTACTTC
CASSPSGGRHEQYF
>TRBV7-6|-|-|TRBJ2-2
TGTGCCAGCAGCTTAGGCGCCGGGGCCGGGGAGCTGTTTTTT
CASSLGAGAGELFF
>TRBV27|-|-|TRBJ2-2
TGTGCCAGCAGTTTATCGGACACCGGGGAGCTGTTTTTT
CASSLSDTGELFF
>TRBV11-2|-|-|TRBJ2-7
TGTGCCAGCAGCACTACTAGCAACCTCTTCTACGAGCAGTACTTC
CASSTTSNLFYEQYF
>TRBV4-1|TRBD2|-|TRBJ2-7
TGCGCCAGCAGCCATATTGGGGGGGACGAGCAGTACTTC
CASSHIGGDEQYF
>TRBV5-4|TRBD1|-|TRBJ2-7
TGTGCCAGCAGCGGGGACAGAGCCTACGAGCAGTACTTC
CASSGDRAYEQYF
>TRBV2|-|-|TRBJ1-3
TGTGCCAGCAGTGAGGTTGGGGGACCTGGAAACACCATATATTTT
CASSEVGGPGNTIYF
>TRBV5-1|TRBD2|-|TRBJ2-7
TGCGCCAGCAGCTTGGGGAGGCTAGCGGGAGCGTACGAGCAGTACTTC
CASSLGRLAGAYEQYF